This T cell receptor beta chain was profiled in a study of blood T cells in healthy people across ages. From germline, CDR1 is DFQATT and CDR2 SNEGSKA (reference sequence). V was shortened by 6 bases and J by 5 bases, with 19 bases between the two germline ends. This CDR3 region has 14 residues. This clonotype was picked up many times. Alongside a J-beta primer mix, a sample-barcoded 5' primer served in a second PCR lasting roughly 6 to 11 cycles. TCRdb re-called the 5' RACE reads through MiXCR, storing one row per CDR3 protein. The data contain around 800,000 distinct CDR3 sequences, around 45% of them singletons.

The chain has TRBV20-1 and TRBJ2-5, with D maybe TRBD2 (6 bases). Sequences were obtained from blood. This sequence was found in a man in his sixties in good health. For the CDR3, the DNA is TGCAGTGCGAAGAGACTAGACTTTCCGGAGACCCAGTACTTC. Protein product: CSAKRLDFPETQYF.